A single sample gave rise to the 21 T cell receptor beta chains below, sequenced in a study of T cells in Graves' hyperthyroidism and ophthalmopathy. Amplification targeted TCR beta CDR3 regions from RNA transcripts. HTBI primers were used for first-round RT-PCR of the TCR CDR3. In TCRdb, the multiplex PCR reads were re-called with MiXCR into one record per CDR3 protein. Found here are some 340,000 distinct CDR3 sequences, roughly 15% of them singletons; the top ten hold 34%. Sequenced: blood. The receptors come from a woman aged 40 to 49 with Graves' ophthalmopathy.

At least ten counts were recorded for this clonotype. This rearrangement joins TRBV6-7 to TRBJ1-1; D gene unclear. TRBV6-7 qualifies as an ORF whose function is uncertain. The V gene lost 7 bases and the J gene lost 4 bases, with 10 bases spanning the gap. CDR3 length equals 12 residues. The CDR3 spells CASNPGRTEAFF. CDR3 nucleotides: TGTGCCAGCAACCCGGGCCGCACTGAAGCTTTCTTT.

This clonotype was recorded many times. DNA for the CDR3: TGTGCCAGCAGACTTCCACAGCGGGGAGGTGATACGCAGTATTTT. Translating gives CASRLPQRGGDTQYF. The rearrangement links TRBV6-2 or TRBV6-3 to TRBJ2-3; 7 nucleotides align to TRBD2. The CDR3 is 15 residues long. Unmatched junction bases numbered 12, after V lost 6 bases and J lost 6 bases. From germline, CDR1 is MNHEY and CDR2 SVGEGT.

A remark on this clonotype: This clone may be a read error of a much larger clone one base away. V and J are TRBV9 and TRBJ2-1, with D hard to call. The J call may be faulty, since TRBJ2-7 better matches the DNA end. The CDR3 runs 16 residues. Germline assignment: CDR1 SGDLS and CDR2 YYNGEE. CDR3 DNA: TGTGCCAGCAGCGCGAAAGGTACAGCCTACTACAATGAGCAGTACTTC. Its protein is CASSAKGTAYYNEQYF.

The genes are TRBV19 and TRBJ1-6; TRBD1 agrees at 8 bases. The germline V gene encodes CDR1 LNHDA and CDR2 SQIVND (reference sequence). The CDR3 spans 15 residues. V was pared by 6 bases and J by 4 bases, with 5 bases of the junction left unmatched. The CDR3 protein is CASRNTGGYNSPLHF. The CDR3 DNA reads TGTGCCAGTAGGAATACAGGGGGGTATAATTCACCCCTCCACTTT.

The CDR3: CASSPAVFDEQYF. The CDR3 DNA reads as TGTGCCAGCAGCCCTGCGGTATTCGACGAGCAGTACTTC. This chain uses TRBV3-1 with TRBJ2-7; D remains ambiguous. Germline V lookup: CDR1 LGHDT, CDR2 YNNKEL (reference sequence). The germline V and J ends were trimmed by 4 bases and 5 bases, with 12 bases remaining between them. CDR3 length: 13 residues.

This clonotype was observed at least ten times. The chain has TRBV7-8 and TRBJ1-1; tentative D call: TRBD1 (5 bases). Trimming shortened V by 4 bases and J by 1 base, and 13 bases separated the two germline ends. The CDR3 consists of 15 residues. Germline values: CDR1 SGHVS, CDR2 FQNEAQ. CDR3 DNA: TGTGCCAGCAGCTCGTTCGGGACTGAGAACACTGAAGCTTTCTTT. The encoded protein is CASSSFGTENTEAFF.

This clonotype was counted ten times or more. The rearrangement joins TRBV3-1 to TRBJ2-5; 12 nucleotides agree with TRBD2. The CDR3 extends over 17 amino acids. CDR1 and CDR2 (germline): LGHDT, YNNKEL (reference sequence). V lost 1 base to trimming and J lost 1 base; unmatched junction nucleotides: 4. CDR3 residues: CASSQGLLAGGQETQYF. CDR3 bases: TGTGCCAGCAGCCAAGGTTTACTAGCGGGGGGCCAAGAGACCCAGTACTTC.

This clonotype has a handful of counts. This chain connects TRBV7-9 to TRBJ1-3, with D possibly being TRBD1 (5 bases). Trimming pared 5 bases from V and 4 bases from J, leaving 18 bases between. This CDR3 has 16 residues. Looked up from germline, CDR1 is SEHNR and CDR2 is FQNEAQ (reference sequence). The CDR3 here is CASSPTSGRRGNTIYF. CDR3 DNA sequence: TGTGCCAGCAGCCCAACCTCAGGGAGGCGCGGAAACACCATATATTTT.

This clonotype was seen at least ten times. The chain combines TRBV29-1 with TRBJ2-3, with 7 bases lining up with TRBD2. Germline assignment: CDR1 SQVTM and CDR2 ANQGSEA. This CDR3 has 13 residues. V dropped 6 bases and J dropped 0; count of bases not matched to a gene: 3. CDR3 coding DNA: TGCAGCGTGAAGCGGGGAAGCACAGATACGCAGTATTTT. Protein: CSVKRGSTDTQYF.

Note on this clonotype: This may be a read error, as it is one base from a much larger clone. The V call is TRBV7-9, the J call TRBJ1-4, with D unresolved. Germline CDR1 is SEHNR and CDR2 is FQNEAQ (reference sequence). The CDR3 runs 11 residues. CDR3 sequence: CAGSSLEKLFF. CDR3 sequence (DNA): TGTGCCGGCAGCTCCCTAGAAAAACTGTTTTTT.

Many counts were recorded for this clonotype. The J gene is TRBJ2-3, the V gene TRBV5-1, with 8 bases lining up with TRBD1. V lost 1 base, J lost 0 bases, and 1 base stayed unmatched. The germline CDR1 and CDR2 sequences are SGHRS and YFSETQ. This CDR3 contains 15 residues. The CDR3 spells CASSLNRGSTDTQYF. DNA of the CDR3: TGCGCCAGCAGCTTGAACAGGGGGAGCACAGATACGCAGTATTTT.

The sample holds many counts of this clonotype. The chain carries TRBV10-3 and TRBJ2-3; 9 bases agree with TRBD2. This CDR3 is built from 14 residues. V was pared by 4 bases and J by 7 bases, with 6 bases of the junction left unmatched. Germline V lookup: CDR1 ENHRY, CDR2 SYGVKD. CDR3 protein: CAISVSGGLNTQYF. DNA for the CDR3: TGTGCCATCAGTGTAAGCGGGGGGTTGAATACGCAGTATTTT.

This clonotype was found many times. The chain combines TRBV28 with TRBJ1-2; D uncertain. V lost 6 bases and J 3 bases, leaving 11 bases between the germline ends. This CDR3 is built from 13 residues. CDR1 is MDHEN and CDR2 is SYDVKM in the germline V gene. The CDR3 loop is CASSSWSHYGYTF. CDR3 in DNA: TGTGCCAGCAGCAGCTGGTCTCACTATGGCTACACCTTC.

This clonotype was observed many times. The rearrangement joins TRBV24-1 to TRBJ2-3; no reliable D call. This CDR3 comprises 14 residues. The V and J ends lost 5 bases and 2 bases respectively, with 10 bases between them. Germline V gene sequence: CDR1 KGHDR, CDR2 SFDVKD. The CDR3 reads CATSGTVNTDTQYF. In DNA, the CDR3 is TGTGCCACCAGTGGAACAGTTAACACAGATACGCAGTATTTT.

The CDR3 loop is CSARDFGTGNYGYTF. In DNA, the CDR3 is TGCAGTGCTAGAGATTTCGGGACAGGGAACTATGGCTACACCTTC. V usage is TRBV20-1 and J usage is TRBJ1-2; 9 nucleotides match TRBD1. Germline trimming cut 0 bases from V and 2 bases from J; bases unmatched to any gene: 4. The CDR3 is made up of 15 amino acids. From germline, CDR1 is DFQATT and CDR2 SNEGSKA (reference sequence).

The chain is built from TRBV7-2 and TRBJ1-4, with a weak D call TRBD1 (5 bases). Between the trimmed V and J ends, which lost 5 bases and 15 bases, there was a span of 16 bases. CDR3 length: 12 amino acids. Germline-derived CDR1 and CDR2 are SGHTA and FQGNSA. The CDR3 reads CASSASGTSMFF. CDR3 DNA: TGTGCCAGCAGCGCCTCAGGGACGTCTATGTTTTTT.

The chain links TRBV7-8 to TRBJ2-1; tentative D call: TRBD2 (6 bases). Trimming cost V 4 bases and J 2 bases, with 15 bases left between them. CDR3 size: 16 residues. Germline V CDR1 and CDR2: SGHVS, FQNEAQ. CDR3 sequence reads: CASSSGTFFAYNEQFF. The CDR3 bases are TGTGCCAGCAGCTCGGGGACTTTTTTCGCCTACAATGAGCAGTTCTTC.

The genes are TRBV3-1 and TRBJ2-1; TRBD1 agrees at 7 bases. The germline V gene encodes CDR1 LGHDT and CDR2 YNNKEL (reference sequence). The CDR3 runs to 17 residues. The V gene end was trimmed by 4 bases and the J gene end by 1 base; junction bases not matched to a gene: 10. The CDR3 DNA reads TGTGCCAGCAGCCGCTTCGGACAGGTAGATTCCTACAATGAGCAGTTCTTC. It specifies CASSRFGQVDSYNEQFF.

About this clonotype: Just one base apart from a much larger clone, this may be a read error. V is TRBV20-1 and J is TRBJ2-7, with 10 bases identical to TRBD2. The DNA end favors TRBJ2-1, so the J call may be wrong. The CDR3 covers 14 residues. The germline gives CDR1 DFQATT, CDR2 SNEGSKA (reference sequence). CDR3 residues: CSADPGTSAYEQFF. The CDR3 nucleotides are TGCAGTGCCGACCCCGGGACTAGCGCCTACGAGCAGTTCTTC.

The chain is built from TRBV28 and TRBJ2-1, with TRBD1 matching 7 bases. J lost 10 bases, V lost 7 bases, and 7 bases had no gene match. The CDR3 length is 12 residues. CDR1 is MDHEN and CDR2 is SYDVKM in the germline V gene. DNA of the CDR3: TGTGCCAGCACAACAGGGGTAGGGGAGCAGTTCTTC. This encodes CASTTGVGEQFF.

Note on this clonotype: The junction does not match germline at one end; this may be a read error. The gene calls are TRBV12-3 or TRBV12-4 and TRBJ1-5, with TRBD1 identical over 7 bases. The length of the CDR3 is 16 residues. The CDR3 loop is CVSSLAQGVGDQPQHF. CDR3 nucleotide sequence: TGTGTCAGCAGTTTAGCTCAGGGGGTTGGAGATCAGCCCCAGCATTTT.